The T cell receptor (beta chain) under discussion was sequenced for a study of T cells after yellow fever vaccination. This clonotype was picked up many times. Germline assignment: CDR1 SSHAT and CDR2 FNYEAQ (reference sequence). Trimming took 3 bases from V and 2 from J; bases not matched to a gene: 2. CDR3 length equals 16 residues. A 5'RACE template-switching step, the method used to make TCR cDNA, added a universal primer site and UMIs. Using its own MiXCR run on the 5' RACE reads, TCRdb lists one record per CDR3 protein. The repertoire consists of hundreds of thousands of distinct CDR3 sequences, with around a sixth occurring once and the leading ten covering roughly 17%.

The sample in question was PBMCs, obtained 4 to 6 days after the first yellow fever vaccination. This sequence joins TRBV7-7 and TRBJ2-1; TRBD2 agrees at 12 bases. The receptor was isolated from a man aged 18 to 29 who received the YFV17D yellow fever vaccine. The CDR3 DNA is TGTGCCAGCAGCTTGCTAGCGGGGGGGCCCTACAATGAGCAGTTCTTC. Its translation is CASSLLAGGPYNEQFF.